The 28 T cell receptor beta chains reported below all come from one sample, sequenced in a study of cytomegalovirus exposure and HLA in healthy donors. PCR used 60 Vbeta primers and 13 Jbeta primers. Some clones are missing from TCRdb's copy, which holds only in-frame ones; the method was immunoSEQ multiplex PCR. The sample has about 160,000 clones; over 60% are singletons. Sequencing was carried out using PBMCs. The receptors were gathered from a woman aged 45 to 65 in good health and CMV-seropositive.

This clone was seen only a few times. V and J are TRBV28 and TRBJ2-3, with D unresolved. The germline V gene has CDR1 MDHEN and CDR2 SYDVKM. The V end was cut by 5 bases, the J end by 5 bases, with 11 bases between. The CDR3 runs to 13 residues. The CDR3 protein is CASSPPGLDTQYF. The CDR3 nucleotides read TGTGCCAGCAGTCCTCCCGGTTTAGATACGCAGTATTTT.

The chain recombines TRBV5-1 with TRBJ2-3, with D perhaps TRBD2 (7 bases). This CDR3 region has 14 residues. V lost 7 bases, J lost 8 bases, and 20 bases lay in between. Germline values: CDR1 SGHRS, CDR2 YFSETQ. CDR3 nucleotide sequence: TGCGCCAGCTCAGAGGGGGGGGGTCGAGGTACGCAGTATTTT. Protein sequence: CASSEGGGRGTQYF.

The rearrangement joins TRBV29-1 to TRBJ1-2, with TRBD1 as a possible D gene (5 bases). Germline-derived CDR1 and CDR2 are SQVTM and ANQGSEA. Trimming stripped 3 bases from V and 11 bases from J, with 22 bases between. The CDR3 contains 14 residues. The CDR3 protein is CSVDAGGVGMMYTF. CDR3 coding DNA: TGCAGCGTTGACGCAGGAGGGGTCGGGATGATGTACACCTTC.

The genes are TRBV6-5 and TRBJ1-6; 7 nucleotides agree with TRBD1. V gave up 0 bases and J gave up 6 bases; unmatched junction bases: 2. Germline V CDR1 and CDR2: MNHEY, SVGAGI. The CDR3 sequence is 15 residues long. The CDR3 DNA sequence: TGTGCCAGCAGTTACTCCGGGACAGCTAATTCACCCCTCCACTTT. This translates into CASSYSGTANSPLHF.

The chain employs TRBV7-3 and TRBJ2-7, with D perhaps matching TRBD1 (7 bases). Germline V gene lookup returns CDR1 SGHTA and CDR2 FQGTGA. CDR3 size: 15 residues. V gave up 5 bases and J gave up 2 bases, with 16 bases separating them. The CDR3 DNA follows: TGTGCCAGCAGCCGTCGCGCGGGACAGACCTACGAGCAGTACTTC. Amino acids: CASSRRAGQTYEQYF.

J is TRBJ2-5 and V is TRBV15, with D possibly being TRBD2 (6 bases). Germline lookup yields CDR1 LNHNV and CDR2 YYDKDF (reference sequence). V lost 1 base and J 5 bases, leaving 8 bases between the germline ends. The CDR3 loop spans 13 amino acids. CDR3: CATSRVGGETQYF. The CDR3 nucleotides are TGTGCCACCAGCAGAGTTGGAGGGGAGACCCAGTACTTC.

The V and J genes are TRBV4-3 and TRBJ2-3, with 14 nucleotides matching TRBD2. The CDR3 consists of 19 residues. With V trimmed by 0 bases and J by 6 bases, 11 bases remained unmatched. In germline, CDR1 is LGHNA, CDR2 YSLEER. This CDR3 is CASSQDSGLAGAEGDTQYF. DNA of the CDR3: TGCGCCAGCAGCCAAGATTCGGGACTAGCGGGGGCCGAGGGGGATACGCAGTATTTT.

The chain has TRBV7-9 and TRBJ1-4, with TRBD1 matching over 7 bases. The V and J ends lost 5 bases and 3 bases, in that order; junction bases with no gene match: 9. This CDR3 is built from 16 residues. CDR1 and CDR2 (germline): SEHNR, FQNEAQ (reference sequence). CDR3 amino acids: CASSARPTGANEKLFF. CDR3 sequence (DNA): TGTGCCAGCAGCGCAAGACCAACAGGGGCTAATGAAAAACTGTTTTTT.

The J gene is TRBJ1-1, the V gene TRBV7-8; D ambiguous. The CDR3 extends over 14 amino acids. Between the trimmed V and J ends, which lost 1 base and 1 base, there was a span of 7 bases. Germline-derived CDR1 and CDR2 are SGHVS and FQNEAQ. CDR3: CASSLGEGNTEAFF. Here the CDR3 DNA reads TGTGCCAGCAGCTTAGGGGAGGGGAACACTGAAGCTTTCTTT. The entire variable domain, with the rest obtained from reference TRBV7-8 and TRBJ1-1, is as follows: GAGVSQSPRYKVAKRGQDVALRCDPISGHVSLFWYQQALGQGPEFLTYFQNEAQLDKSGLPSDRFFAERPEGSVSTLKIQRTQQEDSAVYLCASSLGEGNTEAFFGQGTRLTVV.

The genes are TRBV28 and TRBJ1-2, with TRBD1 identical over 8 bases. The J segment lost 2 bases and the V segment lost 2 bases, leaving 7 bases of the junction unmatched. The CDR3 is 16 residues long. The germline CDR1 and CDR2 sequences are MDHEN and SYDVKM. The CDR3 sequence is CASSLRGQGKNYGYTF. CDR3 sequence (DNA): TGTGCCAGCAGTTTACGTGGACAGGGAAAGAACTATGGCTACACCTTC.

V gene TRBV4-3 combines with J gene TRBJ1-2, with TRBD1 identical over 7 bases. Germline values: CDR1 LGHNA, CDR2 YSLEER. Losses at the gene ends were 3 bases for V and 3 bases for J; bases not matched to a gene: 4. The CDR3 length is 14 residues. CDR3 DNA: TGCGCCAGCAGCCAGACCAGGGGGGACTATGGCTACACCTTC. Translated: CASSQTRGDYGYTF.

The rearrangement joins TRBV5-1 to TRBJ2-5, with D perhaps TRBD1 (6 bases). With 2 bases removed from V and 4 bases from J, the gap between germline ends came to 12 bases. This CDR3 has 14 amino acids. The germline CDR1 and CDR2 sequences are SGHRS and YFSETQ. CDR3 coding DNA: TGCGCCAGCAGCTTACAGGGTATGGGAGAGACCCAGTACTTC. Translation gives CASSLQGMGETQYF.

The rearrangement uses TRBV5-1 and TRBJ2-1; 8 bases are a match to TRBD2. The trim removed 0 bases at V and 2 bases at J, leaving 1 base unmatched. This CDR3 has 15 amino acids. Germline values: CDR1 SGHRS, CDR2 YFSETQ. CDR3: CASSLGLAPYNEQFF. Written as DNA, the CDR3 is TGCGCCAGCAGCTTGGGACTAGCGCCCTACAATGAGCAGTTCTTC.

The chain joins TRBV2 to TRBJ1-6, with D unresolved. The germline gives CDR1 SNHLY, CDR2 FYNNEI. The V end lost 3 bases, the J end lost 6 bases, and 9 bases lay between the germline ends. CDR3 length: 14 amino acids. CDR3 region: CASSESTANSPLHF. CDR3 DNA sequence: TGTGCCAGCAGTGAGTCTACAGCTAATTCACCCCTCCACTTT.

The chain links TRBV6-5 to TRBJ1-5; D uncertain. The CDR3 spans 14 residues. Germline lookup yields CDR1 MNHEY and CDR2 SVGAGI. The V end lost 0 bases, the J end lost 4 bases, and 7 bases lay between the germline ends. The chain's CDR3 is CASSYSNGNQPQHF. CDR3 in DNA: TGTGCCAGCAGTTACTCGAACGGGAATCAGCCCCAGCATTTT.

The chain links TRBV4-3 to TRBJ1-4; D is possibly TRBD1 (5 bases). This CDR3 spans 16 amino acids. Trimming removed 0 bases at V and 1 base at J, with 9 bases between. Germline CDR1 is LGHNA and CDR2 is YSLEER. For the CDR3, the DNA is TGCGCCAGCAGCCAAGATTCCGGGGGAACTAATGAAAAACTGTTTTTT. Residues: CASSQDSGGTNEKLFF.

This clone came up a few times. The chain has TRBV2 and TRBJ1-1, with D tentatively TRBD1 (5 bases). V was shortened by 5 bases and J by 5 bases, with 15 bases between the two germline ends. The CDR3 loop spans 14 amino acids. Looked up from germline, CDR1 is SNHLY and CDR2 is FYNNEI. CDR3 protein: CASSKDNRHTEAFF. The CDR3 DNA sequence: TGTGCCAGCAGTAAGGACAACCGGCATACTGAAGCTTTCTTT. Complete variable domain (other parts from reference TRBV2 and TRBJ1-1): EPEVTQTPSHQVTQMGQEVILRCVPISNHLYFYWYRQILGQKVEFLVSFYNNEISEKSEIFDDQFSVERPDGSNFTLKIRSTKLEDSAMYFCASSKDNRHTEAFFGQGTRLTVV.

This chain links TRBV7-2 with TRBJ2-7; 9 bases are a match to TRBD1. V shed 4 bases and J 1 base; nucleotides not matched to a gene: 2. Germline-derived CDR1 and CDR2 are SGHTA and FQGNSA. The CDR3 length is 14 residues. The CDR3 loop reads CASSSGTGSYEQYF. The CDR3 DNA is TGTGCCAGCAGCTCCGGGACAGGGTCCTACGAGCAGTACTTC.

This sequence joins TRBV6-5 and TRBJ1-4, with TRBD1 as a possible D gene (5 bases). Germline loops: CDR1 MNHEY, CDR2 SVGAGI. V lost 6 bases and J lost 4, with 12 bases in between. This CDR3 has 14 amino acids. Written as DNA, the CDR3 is TGTGCCAGCAGACCGACAGCCGATAATGAAAAACTGTTTTTT. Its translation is CASRPTADNEKLFF.

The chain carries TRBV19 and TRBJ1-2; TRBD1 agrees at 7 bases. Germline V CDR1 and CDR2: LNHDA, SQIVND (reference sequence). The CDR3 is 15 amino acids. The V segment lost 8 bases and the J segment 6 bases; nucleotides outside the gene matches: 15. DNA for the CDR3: TGTGCCAGTTCCCCCTGGGGCAGGGGGTCCAATGGCTACACCTTC. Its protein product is CASSPWGRGSNGYTF.

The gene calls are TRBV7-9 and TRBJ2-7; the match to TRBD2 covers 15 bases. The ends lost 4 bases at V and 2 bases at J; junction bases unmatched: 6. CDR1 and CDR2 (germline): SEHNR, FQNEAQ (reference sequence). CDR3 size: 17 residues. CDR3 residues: CASSSQGLAGGPYEQYF. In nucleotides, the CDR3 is TGTGCCAGCAGCTCTCAGGGACTAGCGGGAGGCCCCTACGAGCAGTACTTC.

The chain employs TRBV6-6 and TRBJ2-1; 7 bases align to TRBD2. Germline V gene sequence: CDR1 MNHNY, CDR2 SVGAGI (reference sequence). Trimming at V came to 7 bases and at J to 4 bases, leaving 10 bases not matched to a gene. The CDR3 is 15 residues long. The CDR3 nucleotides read TGTGCCAGCATCCCTCAGCGGGGAGCTTACAATGAGCAGTTCTTC. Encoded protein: CASIPQRGAYNEQFF.

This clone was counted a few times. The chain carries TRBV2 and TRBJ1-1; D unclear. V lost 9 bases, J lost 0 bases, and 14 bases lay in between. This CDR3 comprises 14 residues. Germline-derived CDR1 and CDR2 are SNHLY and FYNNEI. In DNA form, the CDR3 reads TGTGCCAGTGACCCGAGGCGCATGAACACTGAAGCTTTCTTT. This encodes CASDPRRMNTEAFF.

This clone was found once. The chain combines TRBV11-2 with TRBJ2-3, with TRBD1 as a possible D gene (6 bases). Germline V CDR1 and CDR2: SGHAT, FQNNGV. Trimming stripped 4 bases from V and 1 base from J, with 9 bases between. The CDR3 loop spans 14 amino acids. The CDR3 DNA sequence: TGTGCCAGCAGCTATACAGGGCGCACAGATACGCAGTATTTT. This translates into CASSYTGRTDTQYF.

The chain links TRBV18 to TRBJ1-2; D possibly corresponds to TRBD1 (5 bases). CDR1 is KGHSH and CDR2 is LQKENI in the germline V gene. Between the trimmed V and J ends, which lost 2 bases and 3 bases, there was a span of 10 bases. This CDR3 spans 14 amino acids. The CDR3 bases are TGTGCCAGCTCACCAAGGGGTGGTGACTATGGCTACACCTTC. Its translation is CASSPRGGDYGYTF. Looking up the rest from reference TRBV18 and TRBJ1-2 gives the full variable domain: NAGVMQNPRHLVRRRGQEARLRCSPMKGHSHVYWYRQLPEEGLKFMVYLQKENIIDESGMPKERFSAEFPKEGPSILRIQQVVRGDSAAYFCASSPRGGDYGYTFGSGTRLTVV.

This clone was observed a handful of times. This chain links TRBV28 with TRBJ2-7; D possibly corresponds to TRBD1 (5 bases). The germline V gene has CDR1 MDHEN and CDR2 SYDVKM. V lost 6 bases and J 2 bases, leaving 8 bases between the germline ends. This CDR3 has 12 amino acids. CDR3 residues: CASSRVPYEQYF. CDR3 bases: TGTGCCAGCAGCAGGGTACCCTACGAGCAGTACTTC.

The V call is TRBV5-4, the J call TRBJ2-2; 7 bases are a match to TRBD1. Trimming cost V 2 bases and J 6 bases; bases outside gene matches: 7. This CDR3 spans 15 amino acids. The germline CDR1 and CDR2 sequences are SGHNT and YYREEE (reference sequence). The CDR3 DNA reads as TGTGCCAGCAGCTTCGGACAGGCCCAAGCCGGGGAGCTGTTTTTT. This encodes CASSFGQAQAGELFF.

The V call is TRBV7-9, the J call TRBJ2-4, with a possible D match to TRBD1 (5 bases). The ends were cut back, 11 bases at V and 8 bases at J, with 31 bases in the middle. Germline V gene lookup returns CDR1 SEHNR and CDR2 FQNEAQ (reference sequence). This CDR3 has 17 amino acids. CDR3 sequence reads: CAGICGAASNTVDIQYF. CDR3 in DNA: TGTGCCGGAATTTGTGGGGCGGCGAGCAATACAGTAGACATTCAGTACTTC.